What follows are 21 T cell receptor beta chains derived from one specimen sequenced in a study of blood T cell repertoires in COVID-19. Libraries were prepared by immunoSEQ multiplex PCR; TCRdb keeps only in-frame clonotypes and omits some of them. Of 400,000 to 500,000 clones listed, around nine tenths are singletons. Material for sequencing was PBMCs or T cells enriched from blood (not recorded which). The source of these receptors is a young woman who had been exposed to COVID-19.

Concerning this clone itself: A read error may produce the germline difference seen at one junction end. The chain employs TRBV7-7 and TRBJ2-2; TRBD1 matches at 7 bases. Germline CDR1 SSHAT, CDR2 FNYEAQ (reference sequence). The CDR3 contains 16 residues. For the CDR3, the DNA is TGTGCTAGCAGCTTAGTGCCAGGGGGTATCACCGGGGAGCTGTTTTTT. It specifies CASSLVPGGITGELFF. The entire variable domain, with the rest obtained from reference TRBV7-7 and TRBJ2-2, is as follows: GAGVSQSPRYKVTKRGQDVTLRCDPISSHATLYWYQQALGQGPEFLTYFNYEAQPDKSGLPSDRFSAERPEGSISTLTIQRTEQRDSAMYRCASSLVPGGITGELFFGEGSRLTVL.

This clone was picked up one time. V gene TRBV19 combines with J gene TRBJ2-5; possible D gene TRBD1, 5 bases. The ends were cut back, 1 base at V and 3 bases at J, with 6 bases in the middle. CDR3 length: 13 amino acids. Germline CDR1 reads LNHDA; CDR2 reads SQIVND (reference sequence). The CDR3 DNA follows: TGTGCCAGTAGTATAGCACAGGAAGAGACCCAGTACTTC. Encoded protein: CASSIAQEETQYF.

This clone was counted a few times. This chain connects TRBV19 to TRBJ1-5; D is uncertain. Germline CDR1 reads LNHDA; CDR2 reads SQIVND (reference sequence). This CDR3 is built from 20 residues. V lost 5 bases to trimming and J lost 5 bases, with 31 bases between them. CDR3 sequence: CASSPNTMFPDLRRDQPQHF. Here the CDR3 DNA reads TGTGCCAGTAGTCCCAATACGATGTTCCCCGATCTGAGGAGGGATCAGCCCCAGCATTTT.

V is TRBV6-5 and J is TRBJ2-3; 10 nucleotides match TRBD2. The CDR3 spans 15 residues. CDR1 MNHEY and CDR2 SVGAGI come from the germline V gene. V shed 6 bases and J 4 bases; nucleotides not matched to a gene: 7. The CDR3 DNA is TGTGCCAGCAGACCAAGCGGGGGGGCCTCAGATACGCAGTATTTT. It yields the protein CASRPSGGASDTQYF.

V is TRBV11-2 and J is TRBJ2-3; D might be TRBD2 (6 bases). The length of the CDR3 is 14 residues. Germline V gives CDR1 SGHAT, CDR2 FQNNGV. V lost 5 bases and J lost 0, with 9 bases in between. CDR3 DNA: TGTGCCAGCAGCGGGAGGCCAAGCACAGATACGCAGTATTTT. Protein product: CASSGRPSTDTQYF.

This chain connects TRBV3-1 (or the pseudogene TRBV3-2) to TRBJ1-5; D is unclear. The CDR3 spans 14 residues. The germline V and J ends were trimmed by 0 bases and 0 bases, with 3 bases remaining between them. CDR1 is LGHDT and CDR2 is YNNKEL in the germline V gene (reference sequence). DNA of the CDR3: TGTGCCAGCAGCCAAGAATATAGCAATCAGCCCCAGCATTTT. Protein sequence: CASSQEYSNQPQHF.

The CDR3 DNA reads as TGTGCCAGCAGCTTTGATAAAGACAGTGGGGCCACTGAAGCTTTCTTT. It translates to CASSFDKDSGATEAFF. V is TRBV7-3 and J is TRBJ1-1; weak D call: TRBD1 (5 bases). Germline V gene data show CDR1 as SGHTA and CDR2 as FQGTGA. Between the trimmed V and J ends, which lost 3 bases and 4 bases, there was a span of 18 bases. The CDR3 runs to 16 residues. Using reference TRBV7-3 and TRBJ1-1 for the parts outside the CDR3, the full variable domain is GAGVSQTPSNKVTEKGKYVELRCDPISGHTALYWYRQSLGQGPEFLIYFQGTGAADDSGLPNDRFFAVRPEGSVSTLKIQRTERGDSAVYLCASSFDKDSGATEAFFGQGTRLTVV.

This clone showed up just once. J is TRBJ1-5 and V is TRBV19, with unresolved D. The CDR3 has 15 residues. V was pared by 4 bases and J by 0 bases, with 10 bases between. The V gene's germline CDR1 is LNHDA and CDR2 SQIVND (reference sequence). Here the CDR3 reads CASSTTDASNQPQHF. The CDR3 region has the DNA TGTGCCAGTAGTACTACAGACGCTAGCAATCAGCCCCAGCATTTT.

The CDR3 coding sequence is TGTGCCAGCAGCCTTAGCGGGGGGTCCATCACAGATACGCAGTATTTT. Protein product: CASSLSGGSITDTQYF. The rearrangement joins TRBV5-4 to TRBJ2-3; 10 positions match TRBD2. This CDR3 spans 16 amino acids. Germline CDR1 and CDR2: SGHNT and YYREEE (reference sequence). Trimming at V came to 4 bases and at J to 2 bases, leaving 7 bases not matched to a gene.

The chain carries TRBV24-1 and TRBJ2-5; 8 nucleotides match TRBD1. CDR1 and CDR2 (germline): KGHDR, SFDVKD. V lost 5 bases to trimming and J lost 2 bases; unmatched junction nucleotides: 12. CDR3 length: 17 amino acids. This CDR3 is CATSGLVGDRHQETQYF. CDR3 nucleotides: TGTGCCACCAGTGGCCTAGTGGGGGACAGGCATCAAGAGACCCAGTACTTC.

The chain uses TRBV9 and TRBJ1-1; 7 positions match TRBD1. This CDR3 comprises 16 residues. Germline CDR1 is SGDLS and CDR2 is YYNGEE. Trimming cost V 5 bases and J 1 base; bases outside gene matches: 11. CDR3 nucleotide sequence: TGTGCCAGCAGGTCCACAGGGGCTAATGCGAACACTGAAGCTTTCTTT. This sequence encodes CASRSTGANANTEAFF.

The V and J genes are TRBV18 and TRBJ2-3; no clear D gene. Trimming removed 10 bases at V and 3 bases at J, with 14 bases between. The CDR3 extends over 13 amino acids. Germline loops: CDR1 KGHSH, CDR2 LQKENI. The chain's CDR3 is CATRISPTDTQYF. CDR3 nucleotides: TGTGCCACCCGCATTAGTCCAACAGATACGCAGTATTTT.

The rearrangement uses TRBV27 and TRBJ1-1; 7 bases are shared with TRBD1. With V trimmed by 4 bases and J by 0 bases, 8 bases remained unmatched. The CDR3 runs to 16 residues. CDR1 and CDR2 from the germline V gene are MNHEY and SMNVEV (reference sequence). The CDR3 reads CASSSLLTGLNTEAFF. CDR3 DNA: TGTGCCAGCAGTTCCCTCCTGACAGGGCTGAACACTGAAGCTTTCTTT.

The rearrangement links TRBV28 to TRBJ1-6; TRBD1 matches at 7 bases. The germline gives CDR1 MDHEN, CDR2 SYDVKM. This CDR3 contains 14 residues. Unmatched junction bases numbered 9, after V lost 6 bases and J lost 10 bases. The CDR3 loop reads CASRKQGISSPLHF. The CDR3 region has the DNA TGTGCCAGCAGGAAACAGGGGATCAGCTCACCCCTCCACTTT.

This clone was detected once. Sequence at one end of the junction differs from germline and may be a read error. This chain uses TRBV2 with TRBJ1-1; D might be TRBD1 (5 bases). Germline V gene sequence: CDR1 SNHLY, CDR2 FYNNEI. The CDR3 is 15 amino acids. The CDR3 DNA is TGTGCCAGCAGCGAAGACAGAAACATGAACACTGAAGCTTTCTTT. This gives the protein CASSEDRNMNTEAFF.

V is TRBV13 and J is TRBJ2-7; 7 bases match TRBD2. CDR1 is PRHDT, CDR2 FYEKMQ, per germline (reference sequence). The CDR3 length is 15 residues. V shed 2 bases, J shed 5 bases, and the junction held 9 bases outside the gene matches. The CDR3 sequence is CASSLSGRATHEQYF. CDR3 nucleotides: TGTGCCAGCAGCTTAAGTGGGAGGGCGACCCACGAGCAGTACTTC.

The chain has TRBV7-9 and TRBJ1-3; the D is unclear. Looked up from germline, CDR1 is SEHNR and CDR2 is FQNEAQ (reference sequence). The V and J ends lost 6 bases and 0 bases respectively, with 18 bases between them. CDR3 length equals 17 residues. CDR3: CASRVGLGGTSGNTIYF. In DNA form, the CDR3 reads TGTGCCAGCAGGGTGGGTTTGGGAGGAACCTCTGGAAACACCATATATTTT.

The J gene is TRBJ2-3, the V gene TRBV9; 11 nucleotides match TRBD1. Germline CDR1 SGDLS, CDR2 YYNGEE. V lost 2 bases, J lost 4 bases, and 6 bases stayed unmatched. The CDR3 loop spans 16 amino acids. In DNA form, the CDR3 reads TGTGCCAGCAGCGTTTCGTGGACAGGGGGCGCAGATACGCAGTATTTT. The encoded protein is CASSVSWTGGADTQYF.

J is TRBJ1-2 and V is TRBV19, with 7 bases matching TRBD1. Germline trimming cut 4 bases from V and 6 bases from J; bases unmatched to any gene: 14. CDR1 and CDR2 (germline): LNHDA, SQIVND (reference sequence). This CDR3 comprises 16 residues. The DNA of the CDR3 is TGTGCCAGTAGTAAAACTTCGGGACAGAGTTCCAATGGCTACACCTTC. Its translation: CASSKTSGQSSNGYTF.

This clone occurred a few times. The chain joins TRBV28 to TRBJ2-2; tentatively, D is TRBD2 (5 bases). V gave up 5 bases and J gave up 6 bases, with 22 bases separating them. Germline V gives CDR1 MDHEN, CDR2 SYDVKM. This CDR3 comprises 17 residues. The CDR3 loop is CASSTEFRGEDPGELFF. DNA of the CDR3: TGTGCCAGCAGTACCGAGTTCCGGGGAGAGGATCCCGGGGAGCTGTTTTTT.

This clone was counted a single time. The chain is built from TRBV13 and TRBJ2-7; 7 bases fit TRBD2. With V trimmed by 2 bases and J by 6 bases, 10 bases remained unmatched. Germline values: CDR1 PRHDT, CDR2 FYEKMQ (reference sequence). The CDR3 has 15 amino acids. The CDR3, as DNA: TGTGCCAGCAGCTTACTAGCGGCGGAGGGACGCGAGCAGTACTTC. It is translated as CASSLLAAEGREQYF.